The 16 T cell receptor beta chains given below trace back to one sample, sequenced in a study of tumor-infiltrating lymphocytes in primary liver carcinoma. TCR beta cDNA was reverse-transcribed from roughly 520 ng of total RNA. The reaction used a constant-region primer and ProtoScript II reverse transcriptase. Libraries of TCR beta came from three nested multiplex PCR rounds with slightly modified ARM-PCR. Use of TRBV1-TRBV30 forward primers with a C-beta reverse primer characterized the first two PCR rounds, which lasted around 9 cycles each. In TCRdb, the multiplex PCR reads were re-called with MiXCR into one record per CDR3 protein. Of roughly 100,000 distinct CDR3 sequences in the sample, 55% to 80% were seen once. Unsorted bulk tissue of about 18-34 mg yielded co-extracted RNA and DNA. The sample taken for sequencing was liver tumor tissue from sampling region 2. Subset meaning: tumor region T2, inferior pole. Source of these receptors: a woman aged 60-75 years with primary liver carcinoma and hepatitis B virus infection.

This clonotype has a handful of counts. The conserved phenylalanine or tryptophan is not found at the CDR3 terminus, so this likely reflects a read error. This rearrangement joins TRBV16 to TRBJ2-7, with 8 bases identical to TRBD1. Trimming removed 4 bases from V and 6 bases from J; junction bases left unmatched: 2. The CDR3 consists of 12 residues. Germline CDR1 and CDR2: KGHSY and FQNENV. CDR3 sequence reads: CASSRTGREQYY. CDR3 coding DNA: TGTGCCAGCAGCCGGACAGGGCGCGAGCAGTACTAC.

This clonotype is medium-sized. The CDR3 DNA is TGTGCCAGCAGCTCGACTAGCGGGGGGGTCCAGCAGTTCTTC. As protein: CASSSTSGGVQQFF. V and J are TRBV11-3 and TRBJ2-1; 14 nucleotides match TRBD2. Germline CDR1 and CDR2: SGHNT and YENEEA. The CDR3 length is 14 residues. V dropped 4 bases and J dropped 11; count of bases not matched to a gene: 4.

Turning to this clonotype: One end of the junction is discordant with germline, which a read error may explain. This chain joins TRBV6-5 and TRBJ2-7; 7 positions agree with TRBD1. Germline-derived CDR1 and CDR2 are MNHEY and SVGAGI. This CDR3 contains 12 residues. CDR3 sequence: CASLQGSYEQYF. DNA for the CDR3: TGTGCCAGCCTACAGGGGTCATACGAGCAGTACTTT.

This clonotype was detected a few times. Germline and junction disagree at one end, which may indicate a read error. The rearrangement links TRBV11-2 to TRBJ2-7; D is perhaps TRBD1 (5 bases). This CDR3 has 12 amino acids. Germline V CDR1 and CDR2: SGHAT, FQNNGV. CDR3 bases: TGTGCCAGCGGCTTGGGGCTGGGCGGGCAGTACTTC. It specifies CASGLGLGGQYF. The variable domain in full, completed from reference TRBV11-2 and TRBJ2-7, reads EAGVAQSPRYKIIEKRQSVAFWCNPISGHATLYWYQQILGQGPKLLIQFQNNGVVDDSQLPKDRFSAERLKGVDSTLKIQPAKLEDSAVYLCASGLGLGGQYFGPGTRLTVT.

The chain is built from TRBV5-1 and TRBJ2-1; D is perhaps TRBD2 (6 bases). V lost 4 bases to trimming and J lost 12 bases, with 17 bases between them. The V gene's germline CDR1 is SGHRS and CDR2 YFSETQ. CDR3 length equals 13 residues. This CDR3 reads CASSLPDYFGQFF. For the CDR3, the DNA is TGCGCCAGCAGCCTACCGGACTATTTTGGGCAGTTCTTC.

This clonotype was seen at least ten times. The gene calls are TRBV6-2 or TRBV6-3 and TRBJ2-1, with TRBD2 as a possible D gene (6 bases). Germline V gene sequence: CDR1 MNHEY, CDR2 SVGEGT. The length of the CDR3 is 14 residues. The V gene lost 3 bases and the J gene lost 6 bases, with 12 bases spanning the gap. As DNA, the CDR3 is TGTGCCAGCAGTTATGACGGGAGCTTCAATGAGCAGTTCTTC. This sequence encodes CASSYDGSFNEQFF.

This clonotype occurred a few times. The rearrangement joins TRBV11-2 to TRBJ2-7; 8 bases map to TRBD2. Trimming took 7 bases from V and 6 from J; bases not matched to a gene: 11. The germline V gene encodes CDR1 SGHAT and CDR2 FQNNGV. The CDR3 runs 14 residues. CDR3 DNA sequence: TGTGCCAGCATCTTTGCGGGAGGTGTATGCGAGCAGTACTTC. It encodes CASIFAGGVCEQYF.

The chain carries TRBV12-3 or TRBV12-4 and TRBJ2-7; D not certain. The CDR3 has 11 residues. V lost 7 bases and J lost 6, with 10 bases in between. This chain's CDR3 is CASNPGPEQYF. The CDR3 DNA sequence: TGTGCCAGCAACCCCGGGCCCGAGCAGTACTTC.

Comments on this clonotype: A read error may produce the germline difference seen at one junction end. The rearrangement links TRBV11-2 to TRBJ2-1; TRBD2 agrees at 14 bases. There are 17 residues in the CDR3. Germline V lookup: CDR1 SGHAT, CDR2 FQNNGV. CDR3 amino acids: CANSRRLAGGPEDEQFF. CDR3 nucleotides: TGTGCCAACAGCAGGAGACTAGCGGGAGGGCCGGAGGATGAGCAGTTCTTT.

This clonotype has just one count. Sequence at one end of the junction differs from germline and may be a read error. The J gene is TRBJ2-1, the V gene TRBV24-1, with D unresolved. CDR1 and CDR2 (germline): KGHDR, SFDVKD. The CDR3 is made up of 13 amino acids. Here the CDR3 reads CATSALPSSRQSF. The CDR3 coding sequence is TGTGCCACCAGTGCCCTTCCCTCTTCTAGGCAGTCCTTC.

Points on this clonotype: Since no conserved phenylalanine or tryptophan closes the CDR3, a read error is the likely cause. The chain links TRBV11-3 to TRBJ2-1; a possible D gene is TRBD2 (5 bases). The CDR3 extends over 17 amino acids. Germline CDR1 SGHNT, CDR2 YENEEA. V was cut by 1 base and J by 1 base, with 14 bases left in between. CDR3 loop: CASSLGFGGSSYNEQFL. The CDR3 nucleotides read TGTGCCAGCAGCTTAGGGTTCGGCGGGTCTTCCTACAATGAGCAGTTCTTA.

Comments on this clonotype: The junction shows a germline mismatch at one end, possibly a read error. V usage is TRBV4-1 and J usage is TRBJ2-2; TRBD2 might be the D (6 bases). Germline V gene sequence: CDR1 MGHRA, CDR2 YSYEKL. This CDR3 is built from 17 residues. The CDR3 is CASSQSRLVVNTGELFF. The CDR3 nucleotides read TGCGCTAGCAGCCAATCCCGACTAGTGGTGAACACCGGGGAGCTGTTTTTT.

This clonotype was observed at least ten times. The rearrangement uses TRBV5-1 and TRBJ1-5; no clear D gene. The germline gives CDR1 SGHRS, CDR2 YFSETQ. This CDR3 spans 15 amino acids. Trimming removed 1 base from V and 2 bases from J, with 10 bases in between. CDR3 bases: TGCGCCAGCAGCTTGACAGCCGGGGGCAATCAGCCCCAGCATTTT. Residues: CASSLTAGGNQPQHF. Full variable domain (remainder filled in from reference TRBV5-1 and TRBJ1-5): KAGVTQTPRYLIKTRGQQVTLSCSPISGHRSVSWYQQTPGQGLQFLFEYFSETQRNKGNFPGRFSGRQFSNSRSEMNVSTLELGDSALYLCASSLTAGGNQPQHFGDGTRLSIL.

This clonotype showed up just a few times. The J gene is TRBJ2-3, the V gene TRBV28, with D possibly being TRBD1 (6 bases). The CDR3 contains 15 residues. V dropped 6 bases and J dropped 3 bases, with 16 bases sitting between them. CDR1 MDHEN and CDR2 SYDVKM come from the germline V gene. The CDR3 DNA is TGTGCCAGCAGCCTTACAGGGCGGGTAACAGATACGCAGTATTTT. This sequence encodes CASSLTGRVTDTQYF.

Remarks on this clonotype: With a much larger clone just one base away, this may be a read error. The J gene is TRBJ2-3, the V gene TRBV7-8; TRBD1 might be the D (7 bases). CDR1 and CDR2 from the germline V gene are SGHVS and FQNEAQ. This CDR3 has 15 amino acids. The CDR3 reads CASSLIPGGTDMQYF. CDR3 bases: TGTGCCAGCAGCTTAATCCCAGGGGGGACAGATATGCAGTATTTT. Combining the CDR3 with reference TRBV7-8 and TRBJ2-3 gives the whole variable domain GAGVSQSPRYKVAKRGQDVALRCDPISGHVSLFWYQQALGQGPEFLTYFQNEAQLDKSGLPSDRFFAERPEGSVSTLKIQRTQQEDSAVYLCASSLIPGGTDMQYFGPGTRLTVL.

This clonotype was picked up a small number of times. Being one base from a much bigger clone, this may be a read error. The chain is built from TRBV10-3 and TRBJ1-2, with a possible D match to TRBD1 (5 bases). The CDR3 extends over 13 amino acids. Germline assignment: CDR1 ENHRY and CDR2 SYGVKD. Here the CDR3 reads CAVSDEGSYGYTF. Here the CDR3 DNA reads TGTGCCGTCAGTGATGAGGGGTCCTATGGCTACACCTTC.